The entry below gives a single TCR beta chain sequence along with its context. The germline CDR1 and CDR2 sequences are SGHTA and FQGNSA. V was trimmed by 6 bases and J by 0 bases, leaving 9 bases between them. The CDR3 spans 15 residues. The sample comes from a study of T-cell reconstitution after alpha-beta-depleted transplantation in children. Preparation of the TCRbeta library used unique molecular identifiers. Using its own MiXCR run on the PCR reads, TCRdb lists one record per CDR3 protein. The data contain a few hundred thousand distinct CDR3 sequences, about 14% of them singletons. V is TRBV7-2 and J is TRBJ2-6; no reliable D call. Sequencing was performed on PBMCs, taken from the stem cell graft. The sequence was collected from a human donor who donated a stem cell graft to a child with Fanconi anemia. CDR3 sequence: CASRPKLSGANVLTF. DNA for the CDR3: TGTGCCAGCAGACCTAAACTCTCTGGGGCCAACGTCCTGACTTTC.